A single T cell receptor beta chain is shown here with its context. TCRdb recomputed calls from the reads with MiXCR, one row per CDR3 protein. The table lists 350,000 to 550,000 distinct CDR3 sequences, 25% to 40% of them singletons. The data belong to a study of T cell repertoires in cytomegalovirus infection. The sample consisted of PBMCs. This TCR came from a human donor in good health (CMV status not recorded). Some clones in this sample may be carry-over from other donors' samples.

The CDR3 here is CASSLVPGGGYGYTF. The CDR3 coding sequence is TGTGCCAGCAGCTTAGTGCCAGGGGGCGGCTATGGCTACACCTTC. The chain couples TRBV7-2 to TRBJ1-2; 8 bases agree with TRBD1. This CDR3 region has 15 residues. The trim removed 1 base at V and 4 bases at J, leaving 5 bases unmatched. Germline CDR1 reads SGHTA; CDR2 reads FQGNSA.